This T cell receptor (beta chain) was identified during a study of regulatory T cells in long-lasting Graves disease. Many counts were recorded for this clonotype. With 2 bases removed from V and 5 bases from J, the gap between germline ends came to 9 bases. This CDR3 is 13 amino acids long. For TCR beta, libraries came from iRepertoire HTBI primers and Arm-PCR of CDR3 regions. MiXCR, applied by TCRdb to the multiplex PCR reads, yields one record per CDR3 protein. The sample comprises 360,000 or so distinct CDR3 sequences, roughly 15% of which are singletons, and around 20% rests with the top ten. The time point here: newly diagnosed GD, antithyroid drugs for less than 3 months. From PBMCs, RNA was extracted and then used to make the TCR library. Each patient gave roughly 9.2 milliliters of EDTA-anticoagulated peripheral blood. This same sample was also taken into another study, of T cells in Graves' hyperthyroidism and ophthalmopathy.

Source: peripheral blood mononuclear cells (PBMCs), taken at new diagnosis, from a patient treated with antithyroid drugs. The TCR was taken from a young woman with Graves disease. V usage is TRBV12-3 or TRBV12-4 and J usage is TRBJ1-2, with D unresolved. The CDR3 DNA follows: TGTGCCAGCAGTTTATGGAGTAGTTATGGCTACACCTTC. It encodes CASSLWSSYGYTF.